This TCR beta chain was documented in a study of cytomegalovirus exposure and HLA in healthy donors. Broader study findings: Most TCR beta V segments were productive about 90% or about 30% of the time in an earlier analysis.

PCR amplification relied on 60 Vbeta primers (plus 13 Jbeta primers). The assay was immunoSEQ multiplex PCR, and TCRdb's table has in-frame clones only and misses some. The sample includes 150,000 to 200,000 clones, approximately 83% of them seen just once. V lost 3 bases to trimming and J lost 5 bases; unmatched junction nucleotides: 6. CDR1 and CDR2 from the germline V gene are SGDLS and YYNGEE. The CDR3 is 14 amino acids. A note on this clone: The antigen is not known.

The V and J genes are TRBV9 and TRBJ1-1; TRBD1 aligns across 8 bases. This TCR was sampled from a male donor in good health and CMV-seronegative. The sequenced sample was PBMCs. CDR3 region: CASSGRGLGTEAFF. CDR3 DNA: TGTGCCAGCAGCGGCAGGGGGCTGGGGACTGAAGCTTTCTTT. The full variable domain, in which reference TRBV9 and TRBJ1-1 provide the parts outside the CDR3, is DSGVTQTPKHLITATGQRVTLRCSPRSGDLSVYWYQQSLDQGLQFLIQYYNGEERAKGNILERFSAQQFPDLHSELNLSSLELGDSALYFCASSGRGLGTEAFFGQGTRLTVV.